This TCR beta chain was sequenced during a study of shared clonotypes between healthy human individuals. Looking at the study overall: Per donor, three plates held CD4 naive cells, three held CD4 memory, two held CD8 naive and one held CD8 memory. Findings and limits, study-wide: For naive CD4 cells, around 5.1% of clonotypes were shared across several donors.

This clone appeared a single time. Its antigen is not known. The germline CDR1 and CDR2 sequences are LNHDA and SQIVND (reference sequence). Trimming removed 2 bases at V and 6 bases at J, with 11 bases between. This CDR3 has 13 residues. Memory CD4+ cells were the fraction left after CD45RA+ naive selection. Only in-frame clones appear in the TCRdb table, and some are missing; sequencing was by immunoSEQ multiplex PCR. In the table there are about 700,000 clones, over 65% of which are singletons. The sample consisted of memory CD4+ T cells sorted from blood. Described subset: CD45RA-negative fraction. The V gene is TRBV19, the J gene TRBJ2-7, with D possibly matching TRBD2 (6 bases). The origin of this receptor is a woman aged 25 to 39 in good health. Written as DNA, the CDR3 is TGTGCCAGTAGTATAAAACGGGGGAGCGAGCAGTACTTC. Amino acid sequence: CASSIKRGSEQYF.